This T cell receptor (beta chain) came from a study of technical replicates of blood from four donors. The assay was immunoSEQ multiplex PCR, and TCRdb's table has in-frame clones only and misses some. The sample consists of some 70,000 clones, 70% to 90% of them appearing once. Trimming at V came to 4 bases and at J to 10 bases, leaving 2 bases not matched to a gene. The CDR3 is made up of 12 amino acids. CDR1 MNHNY and CDR2 SVGAGI come from the germline V gene (reference sequence). This receptor was obtained from a human donor in good health. Some clones in this sample may be carry-over from other donors' samples. The V gene is TRBV6-6, the J gene TRBJ2-1, with 9 nucleotides matching TRBD2. Sequenced: PBMCs. The CDR3 spells CASSSSGKEQFF. CDR3 in DNA: TGTGCCAGCAGTTCTAGCGGGAAAGAGCAGTTCTTC.